The rows below give T cell receptor beta chains drawn from one sample of a study of OX40 agonist ivuxolimab in advanced cancers. Sequencing used immunoSEQ multiplex PCR; TCRdb keeps in-frame clones, though not all of them. Here the sample spans approximately 70,000 clones, about 85% being singletons. Sequenced here: CD4+ or CD8+ T cells sorted from blood, sampled in a trial of the OX40 agonist ivuxolimab. The receptor set was obtained from an adult with an advanced solid tumor such as melanoma, head and neck, liver or kidney cancer. The CDR3 runs from the conserved cysteine through the conserved F or W. A D gene is named only where the DNA matches it firmly. Clone size appears in some rows only: once, few, many, or a class for an expanded clone.

clone size,V gene,D gene,J gene,CDR3 DNA,CDR3 protein
.,TRBV19,TRBD1,TRBJ1-1,TGTGCCAGTAGCCCGGACCGGGACAGTCTTTTCACTGAAGCTTTCTTT,CASSPDRDSLFTEAFF
.,TRBV28,.,TRBJ2-3,TGTGCCAGCAGTCGGCGACGCTGGACAGAAGGAGAGGACACAGATACGCAGTATTTT,CASSRRRWTEGEDTDTQYF
.,TRBV16,.,TRBJ1-2,TGTGCCAGCAGCCAGGGGCGAGACTATGGCTACACCTTC,CASSQGRDYGYTF
.,TRBV18,.,TRBJ2-3,TGTGCCAGCTCACTCCTCCCCTCAGTGGATACGCAGTATTTT,CASSLLPSVDTQYF
few,TRBV10-2,.,TRBJ1-2,TGCGCCAGCAGTGAGTTCACAGGTGGGCTAAACTATGGCTACACCTTC,CASSEFTGGLNYGYTF
.,TRBV19,TRBD1,TRBJ1-5,TGTGCCAGTAGTATTTCCGGCCAGGGGGGTCAGCCCCAGCATTTT,CASSISGQGGQPQHF
.,TRBV4-1,.,TRBJ1-6,TGCGCCAGCAGCCAAGAGACGGGCGCGGGTCGTTCACCCCTCCACTTT,CASSQETGAGRSPLHF
.,TRBV7-9,TRBD1,TRBJ2-3,TGTGCCAGCAGCTTGGGACAGGGGGGAGTATTACGGGCAGATACGCAGTATTTT,CASSLGQGGVLRADTQYF
.,TRBV5-1,TRBD1,TRBJ2-1,TGCGCCAGCACCTCGGGACAGGCGAACAATGAGCAGTTCTTC,CASTSGQANNEQFF
.,TRBV6-5,TRBD2,TRBJ2-7,TGTGCCAGCAGGAAGGCCGGGACTAGCGTCGGCGAGCAGTACTTC,CASRKAGTSVGEQYF
once,TRBV11-2,.,TRBJ2-7,TGTGCCAGCAGCATACAAGGGGGAGGATCAAGGTCCTACGAGCAGTACTTC,CASSIQGGGSRSYEQYF
.,TRBV7-9,TRBD1,TRBJ2-5,TGTGCCCGCAGCTTAGCACGGGACAGGGAAAGTGAGACCCAGTACTTC,CARSLARDRESETQYF
.,TRBV14,.,TRBJ1-2,TGTGCCAGCAGCCCGAACGGTTTATCTAACTATGGCTACACCTTC,CASSPNGLSNYGYTF
.,TRBV12-5,TRBD1,TRBJ2-1,TGTGCTAGTGGTTTGGAACGGACAGGGGGCTCTGAGCAGTTCTTC,CASGLERTGGSEQFF
.,TRBV12-2,.,TRBJ2-7,TGTGCAAGTCGCTTAGCGAGCCTCGGGTTGAACTACGAGCAGTACTTC,CASRLASLGLNYEQYF
.,TRBV15,TRBD2,TRBJ2-4,TGTGCCACCAGCAGAGATAAGGGACTAGGGGAAAACATTCAGTACTTC,CATSRDKGLGENIQYF
.,TRBV7-8,.,TRBJ1-4,TGTGCCAGCAGCCCTAGTGGGTCTCGGGTACTGTTTTTT,CASSPSGSRVLFF
once,TRBV7-2,TRBD1,TRBJ2-5,TGTGCCAGCAGCTTTAACAGGGGGAAGGAGACCCAGTACTTC,CASSFNRGKETQYF
few,TRBV11-3,.,TRBJ2-5,TGTGCCAGCAGCTTTCTAGAGACCCAGTACTTC,CASSFLETQYF
.,TRBV27,.,TRBJ1-2,.,CASSSSRQVNYGYTF
.,TRBV18,.,TRBJ2-7,TGTGCCAGCTCCGAAATCAGGGGAAACTACGAGCAGTACTTC,CASSEIRGNYEQYF
.,TRBV18,.,TRBJ1-1,TGTGCCAGCTCACCCTTCGAGGGAACCTACACTGAAGCTTTCTTT,CASSPFEGTYTEAFF
.,TRBV4-1,TRBD2,TRBJ2-5,TGCGCCAGCAGCCAAGGTGGGCTAGCGGGGGGACAAGAGACCCAGTACTTC,CASSQGGLAGGQETQYF
once,TRBV7-6,.,TRBJ2-7,TGTGCCAGCAGCTCCCTTTCCTACGAGCAGTACTTC,CASSSLSYEQYF
.,TRBV9,TRBD1,TRBJ1-5,TGTGCCAGCAGCGTAGGAGGGGACAGGATTCAGCCCCAGCATTTT,CASSVGGDRIQPQHF
few,TRBV19,.,TRBJ2-5,TGTGCCAGTACTGGGGGGAAGTGGGAGACCCAGTACTTC,CASTGGKWETQYF
.,TRBV28,.,TRBJ1-1,TGTGCCAGCAGTGGGGGTAGCAGGGCGTTTGAACTGAACACTGAAGCTTTCTTT,CASSGGSRAFELNTEAFF
once,TRBV6-5,.,TRBJ2-7,TGTGCCAGCAGTTACTCGGGGGGCTTTGTCTACGAGCAGTACTTC,CASSYSGGFVYEQYF
.,TRBV7-2,TRBD1,TRBJ2-5,TGTGCCAGCAGCTCTCGGCGACAGGGGGTGACCCAGTACTTC,CASSSRRQGVTQYF
.,TRBV27,TRBD1,TRBJ1-1,TGTGCCAGCAGTGATGCGGGACAGGGGGCAACGAACACTGAAGCTTTCTTT,CASSDAGQGATNTEAFF
.,TRBV5-4,TRBD2,TRBJ2-5,TGTGCCAGCAGCTCAGGACTAGCGGGAGGGGAGACCCAGTACTTC,CASSSGLAGGETQYF